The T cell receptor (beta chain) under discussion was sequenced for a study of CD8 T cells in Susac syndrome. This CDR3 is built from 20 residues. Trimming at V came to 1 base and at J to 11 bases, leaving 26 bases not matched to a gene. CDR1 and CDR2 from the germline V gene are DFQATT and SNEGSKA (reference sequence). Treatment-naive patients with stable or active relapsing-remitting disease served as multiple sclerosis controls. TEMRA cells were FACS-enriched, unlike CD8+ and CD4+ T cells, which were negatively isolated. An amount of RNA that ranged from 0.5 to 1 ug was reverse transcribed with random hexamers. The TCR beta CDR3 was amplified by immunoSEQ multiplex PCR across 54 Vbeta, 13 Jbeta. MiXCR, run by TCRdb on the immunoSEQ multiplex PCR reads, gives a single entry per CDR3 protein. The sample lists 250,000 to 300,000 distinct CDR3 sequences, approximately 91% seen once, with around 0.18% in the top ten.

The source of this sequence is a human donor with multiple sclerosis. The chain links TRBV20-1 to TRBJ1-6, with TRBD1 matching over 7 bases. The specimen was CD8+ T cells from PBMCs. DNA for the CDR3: TGCAGTGCTAGAGCTAACCCTCCGGGGAGACAGGGAGACGGGCAGCCACCCCTCCACTTT. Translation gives CSARANPPGRQGDGQPPLHF.